The rows below give T cell receptor beta chains drawn from one sample of a study of T cell changes during pregnancy in multiple sclerosis. The method was immunoSEQ multiplex PCR; TCRdb's version includes in-frame clones alone and lacks a portion of them. The sample gives 50,000 to 65,000 clones, 93% of which show up once; roughly 3.1% is in the top ten. The sequencing here drew on CD8+ T cells from peripheral blood mononuclear cells, taken in the second trimester of pregnancy. The receptors were sampled from a female donor with multiple sclerosis, enrolled in a pregnancy study. Both conserved end residues are part of each CDR3. Each record gives: J gene, V gene, CDR3 length, CDR3 protein.

>TRBJ2-6|TRBV6-1|15
CASSEGTGWANVLTF
>TRBJ1-2|TRBV9|11
CASSEGQIYTF
>TRBJ2-3|TRBV7-9|16
CASTTLRDKSTDTQYF
>TRBJ2-7|TRBV27|14
CASSFSGMVHEQYF
>TRBJ1-2|TRBV13|14
CASSFPTGGHGYTF
>TRBJ1-1|TRBV19|17
CASSIAPDRLGEDEAFF
>TRBJ2-7|TRBV4-3|13
CASSQGLSYEQYF
>TRBJ2-6|TRBV27|19
CASSLGRGGERSGANVLTF
>TRBJ2-7|TRBV19|14
CASSIAGLTYEQYF
>TRBJ2-7|TRBV11-2|15
CASSYRTSGSYEQYF
>TRBJ2-2|TRBV5-1|12
CASSSHRGELFF
>TRBJ2-3|TRBV5-5|15
CASSFLDRDTDTQYF
>TRBJ2-5|TRBV9|19
CASSPTPGLAGGLMKTQYF
>TRBJ2-7|TRBV27|15
CASSFGVGVSYEQYF
>TRBJ2-2|TRBV9|15
CASSAGTANTGELFF
>TRBJ1-1|TRBV19|13
CASSVDSRPEAFF
>TRBJ2-5|TRBV9|14
CASSEGHRGETQYF
>TRBJ2-2|TRBV6-4|15
CASSEVGAGTGELFF
>TRBJ1-1|TRBV7-9|14
CASSFDRANTEAFF
>TRBJ1-2|TRBV9|11
CASGVNYGYTF
>TRBJ2-1|TRBV7-3|15
CASSQGDTAYNEQFF
>TRBJ2-7|TRBV4-1|15
CASSQGRGAPYEQYF
>TRBJ1-1|TRBV6-1|13
CASSGAGGGEAFF
>TRBJ1-5|TRBV6-5|15
CASSYPSGGGQPQHF
>TRBJ1-2|TRBV9|14
CASSVGDRSYGYTF
>TRBJ2-1|TRBV7-9|16
CASSLLGLGSYNEQFF
>TRBJ1-1|TRBV19|13
CASSLNRGTEAFF
>TRBJ2-7|TRBV7-9|15
CASSVRTSGSYEQYF
>TRBJ1-1|TRBV7-3|15
CASSLGQGPAPEAFF
>TRBJ2-3|TRBV27|21
CASSGYGQGVAERRGQDTQYF